These T cell receptor beta chains were read from a single sample in a study of blood T cells in healthy people across ages. TCRdb processed the 5' RACE reads anew with MiXCR; each CDR3 protein has one entry. The table shows more than 1,400,000 distinct CDR3 sequences, with 42% occurring only once. The sequenced sample consisted of blood. These receptors all come from a woman in her late teens or twenties in good health. The CDR3 runs from the conserved cysteine through the conserved F or W. A D gene is named only where the DNA matches it firmly. The listing skips clone size in some rows; elsewhere it reads once, few, many or a size class.

v_call: TRBV2
d_call: NA
clone_size: NA
j_call: TRBJ2-5
cdr3_nt: TGTACCAGCAGTGAGGACCGGGACGGGGAGCAGTACTTC
cdr3_aa: CTSSEDRDGEQYF

v_call: TRBV7-8
d_call: TRBD1
clone_size: NA
j_call: TRBJ2-7
cdr3_nt: TGTGCCAGCAGCCCCGGGACAGGGCCCGCGTGGCAGTACTTC
cdr3_aa: CASSPGTGPAWQYF

v_call: TRBV12-3/TRBV12-4
d_call: TRBD1
clone_size: few
j_call: TRBJ1-1
cdr3_nt: TGTGCCAGCAGTTTTTGGGGCAGGGGGTGGGACACTGAAGCTTTCTTT
cdr3_aa: CASSFWGRGWDTEAFF

v_call: TRBV21-1
d_call: NA
clone_size: few
j_call: TRBJ1-1
cdr3_nt: TGTGCCAGCAGCCCTCGGGAGAGGGCGGAGAACACTGAAGCTTTCTTT
cdr3_aa: CASSPRERAENTEAFF

v_call: TRBV5-1
d_call: TRBD2
clone_size: NA
j_call: TRBJ2-7
cdr3_nt: TGCGCCAGCAGCTTTGATAGCGGGGGGCCGTCCTACAATGAGCAGTACTTC
cdr3_aa: CASSFDSGGPSYNEQYF

v_call: TRBV3-1
d_call: NA
clone_size: few
j_call: TRBJ2-7
cdr3_nt: TGTGCCAGCAGCCAAGGGGGTAGCGGCACTGCCTACGAGCAGTACTTC
cdr3_aa: CASSQGGSGTAYEQYF

v_call: TRBV3-1
d_call: TRBD2
clone_size: few
j_call: TRBJ2-3
cdr3_nt: TGTGCCAGCAGCCCGGGACTAGGGGCGGGTAGCACAGATACGCAGTATTTT
cdr3_aa: CASSPGLGAGSTDTQYF

v_call: TRBV5-1
d_call: NA
clone_size: few
j_call: TRBJ2-1
cdr3_nt: TGCGCCAGCAGACTGGGACTGGAAAAAACCGGCTCCTACAATGAGCAGTTCTTC
cdr3_aa: CASRLGLEKTGSYNEQFF

v_call: TRBV20-1
d_call: TRBD2
clone_size: NA
j_call: TRBJ2-5
cdr3_nt: TGCAGTGCTGGCGGGACTAGCGGGGTCAAGACCCAGTACTTC
cdr3_aa: CSAGGTSGVKTQYF

v_call: TRBV15
d_call: NA
clone_size: NA
j_call: TRBJ1-2
cdr3_nt: TGTGCCACCAGCATAACCCCTGAGGATGCCTATGGCTACACCTTC
cdr3_aa: CATSITPEDAYGYTF

v_call: TRBV28
d_call: NA
clone_size: once
j_call: TRBJ1-2
cdr3_nt: TGTGCCAGCAGTCTCCGACAGGCTGTCTATGGCTACACCTTC
cdr3_aa: CASSLRQAVYGYTF

v_call: TRBV24-1
d_call: TRBD1
clone_size: NA
j_call: TRBJ2-7
cdr3_nt: TGTGCCACCAGTGATCGCTCGCACCGGGACAGGAAACTCCACGAGCAGTACTTC
cdr3_aa: CATSDRSHRDRKLHEQYF

v_call: TRBV29-1
d_call: NA
clone_size: NA
j_call: TRBJ1-1
cdr3_nt: TGCAGCGCCGAGGGGGGCACTGAAGCTTTCTTT
cdr3_aa: CSAEGGTEAFF

v_call: TRBV7-2
d_call: TRBD2
clone_size: many
j_call: TRBJ2-7
cdr3_nt: TGTGCCAGCAGCCCTCTAGCGGGAGTATCTTACGAGCAGTACTTC
cdr3_aa: CASSPLAGVSYEQYF

v_call: TRBV28
d_call: TRBD1
clone_size: once
j_call: TRBJ1-4
cdr3_nt: TGTGCCAGCAGTACCGGACAGGGACCAACTAATGAAAAACTGTTTTTT
cdr3_aa: CASSTGQGPTNEKLFF

v_call: TRBV27
d_call: TRBD2
clone_size: NA
j_call: TRBJ2-2
cdr3_nt: TGTGCCAGCACGGGAGGAGCGAACACCGGGGAGCTGTTTTTT
cdr3_aa: CASTGGANTGELFF

v_call: TRBV7-2
d_call: TRBD2
clone_size: NA
j_call: TRBJ2-1
cdr3_nt: TGTGCCAGCAGCAATAGCGGGGGGGCCTTCAATGAGCAGTTCTTC
cdr3_aa: CASSNSGGAFNEQFF

v_call: TRBV7-9
d_call: TRBD1
clone_size: NA
j_call: TRBJ2-1
cdr3_nt: TGTGCCAGCAGCCCCCCGGACAGGGGCGCCTACAATGAGCAGTTCTTC
cdr3_aa: CASSPPDRGAYNEQFF

v_call: TRBV7-3
d_call: NA
clone_size: NA
j_call: TRBJ2-1
cdr3_nt: TGTGCCAGCAGCCCCCAAGGGGGGGGCGATGAGCAGTTCTTC
cdr3_aa: CASSPQGGGDEQFF

v_call: TRBV10-3
d_call: NA
clone_size: NA
j_call: TRBJ2-7
cdr3_nt: TGTGCCATCAGTGATTCCCAGCACTCCTACGAGCAGTACTTC
cdr3_aa: CAISDSQHSYEQYF

v_call: TRBV12-5
d_call: NA
clone_size: NA
j_call: TRBJ1-2
cdr3_nt: TGTGCTAGTGGTTTGGCCCTACTTGAGACAGCTTTTGGCTACACCTTC
cdr3_aa: CASGLALLETAFGYTF

v_call: TRBV20-1
d_call: NA
clone_size: NA
j_call: TRBJ2-1
cdr3_nt: TGCAGTGCTAGCCATAGTCGGCAGTTCTTC
cdr3_aa: CSASHSRQFF

v_call: TRBV2
d_call: TRBD1
clone_size: NA
j_call: TRBJ1-6
cdr3_nt: TGTGCCAGCAGGTTACAGGGGGCGAATAATTCACCCCTCCACTTT
cdr3_aa: CASRLQGANNSPLHF

v_call: TRBV13
d_call: TRBD2
clone_size: NA
j_call: TRBJ2-6
cdr3_nt: TGTGCCAGCAGCCAACAAGGACTAGCGGTCTCTGGGGCCAACGTCCTGACTTTC
cdr3_aa: CASSQQGLAVSGANVLTF

v_call: TRBV5-6
d_call: NA
clone_size: NA
j_call: TRBJ2-5
cdr3_nt: TGTGCCAGCAGCTTTAGAGCGTCCCCAGGAGAGACCCAGTACTTC
cdr3_aa: CASSFRASPGETQYF

v_call: TRBV20-1
d_call: NA
clone_size: NA
j_call: TRBJ2-5
cdr3_nt: TGCAGTGCTGGACAAGAGACCCAGTACTTC
cdr3_aa: CSAGQETQYF

v_call: TRBV11-2
d_call: NA
clone_size: few
j_call: TRBJ2-4
cdr3_nt: TGTGCCAGCAGCTTAGGTTTCGGGGGACAGAGTATACTAGCCAAAAACATTCAGTACTTC
cdr3_aa: CASSLGFGGQSILAKNIQYF

v_call: TRBV7-2
d_call: TRBD2
clone_size: many
j_call: TRBJ2-5
cdr3_nt: TGTGCCAGCAGCTTTCTAGCGGGACAAGAGACCCAGTACTTC
cdr3_aa: CASSFLAGQETQYF

v_call: TRBV4-1
d_call: NA
clone_size: NA
j_call: TRBJ2-7
cdr3_nt: TGCGCCAGCAGCCTAAACCTGGACACTTACGAGCAGTACTTC
cdr3_aa: CASSLNLDTYEQYF

v_call: TRBV11-1
d_call: NA
clone_size: NA
j_call: TRBJ1-6
cdr3_nt: TGTGCCAGGAGAGAGATATCGTCAGGTCACCCCCTCCACTTT
cdr3_aa: CARREISSGHPLHF

v_call: TRBV2
d_call: NA
clone_size: few
j_call: TRBJ1-1
cdr3_nt: TGTGCCAGCTCGGGAGGTTGGGGCACTGAAGCTTTCTTT
cdr3_aa: CASSGGWGTEAFF

v_call: TRBV9
d_call: TRBD2
clone_size: NA
j_call: TRBJ2-5
cdr3_nt: TGTGCCAGCAGCGAAACCGGGACTAGCGTACCCAGTGAGCAGTACTTC
cdr3_aa: CASSETGTSVPSEQYF